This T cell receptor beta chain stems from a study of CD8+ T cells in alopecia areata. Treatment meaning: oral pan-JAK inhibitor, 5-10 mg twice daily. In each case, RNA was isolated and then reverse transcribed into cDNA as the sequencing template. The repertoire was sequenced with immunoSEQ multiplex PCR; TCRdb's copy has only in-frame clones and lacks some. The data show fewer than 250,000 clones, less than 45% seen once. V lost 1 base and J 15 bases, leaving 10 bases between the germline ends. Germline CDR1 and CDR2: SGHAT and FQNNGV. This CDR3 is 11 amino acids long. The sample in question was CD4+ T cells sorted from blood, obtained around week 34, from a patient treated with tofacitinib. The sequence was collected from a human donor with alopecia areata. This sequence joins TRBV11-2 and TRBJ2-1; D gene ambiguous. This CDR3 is CASSLVGPAFF. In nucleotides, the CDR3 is TGTGCCAGCAGCTTAGTCGGGCCGGCGTTCTTC.